The 32 T cell receptor beta chains in this list originate from one sample, sequenced in a study of early stage breast cancer tumors. The repertoire was sequenced with immunoSEQ multiplex PCR; TCRdb's copy has only in-frame clones and lacks some. This sample yields 2,000 to 3,000 clones, of which roughly 65% are seen a single time; about 21% belongs to the top ten. Sample: normal breast tissue next to the tumor. The receptor source for this set is a person between 45 and 65 years old with breast cancer.

V is TRBV5-4 and J is TRBJ2-7; D possibly uses TRBD1 or TRBD2 (7 bases each). V was shortened by 4 bases and J by 5 bases, with 16 bases between the two germline ends. CDR1 SGHNT and CDR2 YYREEE come from the germline V gene (reference sequence). CDR3 length: 14 residues. The DNA for the CDR3 is TGTGCCAGCAGCCAGGGGGGAGGGCTCGACGAGCAGTACTTC. Translated: CASSQGGGLDEQYF. Using reference TRBV5-4 and TRBJ2-7 for the parts outside the CDR3, the full variable domain is ETGVTQSPTHLIKTRGQQVTLRCSSQSGHNTVSWYQQALGQGPQFIFQYYREEENGRGNFPPRFSGLQFPNYSSELNVNALELDDSALYLCASSQGGGLDEQYFGPGTRLTVT.

The chain uses TRBV28 and TRBJ1-1; D is ambiguous. Trimming stripped 8 bases from V and 3 bases from J, with 10 bases between. The CDR3 consists of 12 residues. Germline assignment: CDR1 MDHEN and CDR2 SYDVKM. This CDR3 reads CASGPLYTEAFF. DNA for the CDR3: TGTGCCAGCGGACCGTTATACACTGAAGCTTTCTTT.

The chain links TRBV29-1 to TRBJ1-1; 7 nucleotides line up with TRBD1. Germline-derived CDR1 and CDR2 are SQVTM and ANQGSEA. The ends lost 6 bases at V and 1 base at J; junction bases unmatched: 5. The length of the CDR3 is 13 residues. The CDR3: CSVQDRKNTEAFF. The CDR3 DNA follows: TGCAGCGTCCAGGACAGGAAGAACACTGAAGCTTTCTTT.

The chain carries TRBV5-4 and TRBJ1-1, with D perhaps matching TRBD1 (6 bases). V lost 0 bases and J 2 bases, leaving 11 bases between the germline ends. The germline V gene has CDR1 SGHNT and CDR2 YYREEE (reference sequence). The CDR3 is 15 residues long. CDR3 DNA: TGTGCCAGCAGCTTGGTCGCGACAGGTAACACTGAAGCTTTCTTT. Protein: CASSLVATGNTEAFF.

CDR3 amino acids: CASSSSGAVGNIQYF. The CDR3 DNA follows: TGTGCCAGCAGTTCCTCCGGGGCCGTAGGTAACATTCAGTACTTC. The chain employs TRBV28 and TRBJ2-4; tentatively, D is TRBD1 or TRBD2 (5 bases each). The germline V and J ends were trimmed by 4 bases and 7 bases, with 17 bases remaining between them. The germline V gene has CDR1 MDHEN and CDR2 SYDVKM. This CDR3 has 15 amino acids.

This clone was seen a handful of times. The CDR3 spells CASSMRSNLIQETQYF. The DNA of the CDR3 is TGTGCCAGTAGTATGAGATCCAACCTAATCCAAGAGACCCAGTACTTC. This chain uses TRBV19 with TRBJ2-5, with D uncertain. V was trimmed by 3 bases and J by 1 base, leaving 15 bases between them. Germline CDR1 reads LNHDA; CDR2 reads SQIVND (reference sequence). The CDR3 length is 16 residues.

The chain joins TRBV7-9 to TRBJ2-7, with 7 bases matching TRBD2. The CDR3 has 13 amino acids. Germline V CDR1 and CDR2: SEHNR, FQNEAQ (reference sequence). J gave up 0 bases and V 7 bases, and 3 bases lay outside the gene matches. The CDR3 DNA follows: TGTGCCAGCAAAAGCGGGAACTCCTACGAGCAGTACTTC. Its protein is CASKSGNSYEQYF.

As to this clone: Distinct nucleotide sequences in the sample also encode this CDR3. The chain uses TRBV7-6 and TRBJ2-2; 7 bases agree with TRBD1. Germline CDR1 is SGHVS and CDR2 is FNYEAQ. The CDR3 has 14 residues. Unmatched junction bases numbered 4, after V lost 5 bases and J lost 4 bases. The CDR3 is CASSVTGTTGELFF. CDR3 coding DNA: TGTGCCAGCAGCGTGACAGGGACCACCGGGGAGCTGTTTTTT. Looking up the rest from reference TRBV7-6 and TRBJ2-2 gives the full variable domain: GAGVSQSPRYKVTKRGQDVALRCDPISGHVSLYWYRQALGQGPEFLTYFNYEAQQDKSGLPNDRFSAERPEGSISTLTIQRTEQRDSAMYRCASSVTGTTGELFFGEGSRLTVL.

There are a few counts of this clone. This chain connects TRBV29-1 to TRBJ1-2, with D unresolved. The CDR3 runs 11 residues. Per the germline V gene, CDR1 is SQVTM and CDR2 is ANQGSEA. V lost 2 bases and J lost 4, with 5 bases in between. CDR3 in amino acids: CSVEKGYGYTF. Here the CDR3 DNA reads TGCAGCGTTGAAAAGGGCTATGGCTACACCTTC.

The chain carries TRBV7-2 and TRBJ2-7, with TRBD1 identical over 7 bases. The CDR3 length is 14 residues. Germline V lookup: CDR1 SGHTA, CDR2 FQGNSA. V was pared by 1 base and J by 4 bases, with 4 bases of the junction left unmatched. The CDR3 DNA reads as TGTGCCAGCAGCTTAGGAGGGGGCCTTTACGAGCAGTACTTC. Translation gives CASSLGGGLYEQYF.

The rearrangement links TRBV7-2 to TRBJ1-6; 9 bases align to TRBD1. The CDR3 runs to 16 residues. Germline CDR1 SGHTA, CDR2 FQGNSA. Trimming cost V 0 bases and J 11 bases; bases outside gene matches: 8. The DNA for the CDR3 is TGTGCCAGCAGCTTAGCGCGGGGGACAGGGAGTACACCCCTCCACTTT. It codes for CASSLARGTGSTPLHF.

The chain joins TRBV7-3 to TRBJ2-3; 9 nucleotides match TRBD2. V shed 6 bases and J 0 bases; nucleotides not matched to a gene: 13. CDR3 length: 18 residues. Germline lookup yields CDR1 SGHTA and CDR2 FQGTGA. The CDR3 nucleotides are TGTGCCAGCAGTCCCGGGGGGCGTACTAGCGGGAGCACAGATACGCAGTATTTT. The encoded protein is CASSPGGRTSGSTDTQYF.

The rearrangement links TRBV4-2 to TRBJ1-2; 7 bases line up with TRBD1. The CDR3 length is 14 residues. CDR1 LGHNA and CDR2 YNFKEQ come from the germline V gene. The V and J ends lost 5 bases and 2 bases, in that order; junction bases with no gene match: 5. DNA for the CDR3: TGTGCCAGCAGCGCCTTGACAGGGAACTATGGCTACACCTTC. As protein: CASSALTGNYGYTF.

The chain employs TRBV7-1 and TRBJ1-2, with 7 bases aligning to TRBD1. TRBV7-1 is designated an ORF whose function remains uncertain. This CDR3 region has 13 residues. After removal of 5 bases from V and 8 bases from J, the junction contained 8 bases not matched to a gene. The DNA for the CDR3 is TGTGCCAGCAGCCAGGGACAGATGGAAGGCTACACCTTC. Amino acids: CASSQGQMEGYTF.

A few counts support this clone. This rearrangement joins TRBV19 to TRBJ1-1; tentatively, D is TRBD1 (5 bases). CDR3 size: 13 residues. Germline V gene lookup returns CDR1 LNHDA and CDR2 SQIVND (reference sequence). The germline V and J ends were trimmed by 6 bases and 4 bases, with 12 bases remaining between them. The CDR3 protein is CASSNMGVTEAFF. As DNA, the CDR3 is TGTGCCAGTAGCAACATGGGGGTCACTGAAGCTTTCTTT.

The chain links TRBV5-5 to TRBJ2-7; 8 positions match TRBD2. J was trimmed by 1 base and V by 0 bases; bases with no gene match: 15. The length of the CDR3 is 19 residues. Per the germline V gene, CDR1 is SGHKS and CDR2 is YYEKEE (reference sequence). The CDR3 reads CASSLDYLPWTGGSYEQYF. The CDR3 DNA sequence: TGTGCCAGCAGCTTGGACTACCTCCCCTGGACGGGGGGGTCCTACGAGCAGTACTTC.

The chain is built from TRBV7-2 and TRBJ1-2; D unclear. The V end was cut by 3 bases, the J end by 4 bases, with 6 bases between. The CDR3 length is 12 residues. Germline CDR1 reads SGHTA; CDR2 reads FQGNSA. CDR3 DNA sequence: TGTGCCAGCAGCTTGGCCGCCTATGGCTACACCTTC. Protein sequence: CASSLAAYGYTF.

The V and J genes are TRBV5-4 and TRBJ2-1; maybe TRBD2 (5 bases). V lost 2 bases and J lost 1, with 13 bases in between. The CDR3 is made up of 16 amino acids. Germline V gene lookup returns CDR1 SGHNT and CDR2 YYREEE (reference sequence). The CDR3 nucleotides are TGTGCCAGCAGCTTCCCGACGGGGAAATCCTACAATGAGCAGTTCTTC. Translating gives CASSFPTGKSYNEQFF.

This clone has more than one count but fewer than ten. The chain combines TRBV28 with TRBJ1-2; no clear D. CDR1 and CDR2 (germline): MDHEN, SYDVKM. Trimming cost V 2 bases and J 4 bases, with 11 bases left between them. The CDR3 runs 14 residues. The CDR3 DNA reads as TGTGCCAGCAGTTTAGAGGGTTTTGGCTATGGCTACACCTTC. Translating gives CASSLEGFGYGYTF.

This clone was picked up a small number of times. The chain links TRBV6-4 to TRBJ1-6; D unresolved. Germline lookup yields CDR1 MRHNA and CDR2 SNTAGT. V was clipped by 3 bases and J by 7 bases, with 7 bases between them. This CDR3 has 13 residues. In DNA, the CDR3 is TGTGCCAGCAGTGAAGAAGGGAATTCACCCCTCCACTTT. Its protein is CASSEEGNSPLHF.

The chain links TRBV28 to TRBJ1-1; 9 bases map to TRBD1. V lost 4 bases and J lost 3; bases outside the gene matches: 3. Germline V CDR1 and CDR2: MDHEN, SYDVKM. This CDR3 is 14 amino acids long. This CDR3 is CASSWDRADTEAFF. The CDR3 nucleotides are TGTGCCAGCAGTTGGGACAGGGCGGACACTGAAGCTTTCTTT. Variable domain in full (rest from reference TRBV28 and TRBJ1-1): DVKVTQSSRYLVKRTGEKVFLECVQDMDHENMFWYRQDPGLGLRLIYFSYDVKMKEKGDIPEGYSVSREKKERFSLILESASTNQTSMYLCASSWDRADTEAFFGQGTRLTVV.

V is TRBV30 and J is TRBJ2-7, with 7 bases lining up with TRBD2. The CDR3 spans 14 residues. Germline loops: CDR1 GTSNPN, CDR2 SVGIG (reference sequence). CDR3 protein: CAPKGAGEDHEQYF. The CDR3 DNA follows: TGTGCACCGAAAGGGGCGGGAGAGGATCACGAGCAGTACTTC.

There are a few counts of this clone. Other nucleotide sequences from this sample produce the same CDR3. This chain connects TRBV5-1 to TRBJ2-5; no reliable D call. The CDR3 sequence is 14 residues long. Trimming pared 0 bases from V and 1 base from J, leaving 7 bases between. The germline V gene has CDR1 SGHRS and CDR2 YFSETQ. The CDR3 DNA follows: TGCGCCAGCAGCTTGGACCGGTTCCAAGAGACCCAGTACTTC. Translated, it gives CASSLDRFQETQYF.

This clone occurred a few times. V is TRBV5-1 and J is TRBJ1-1; D might be TRBD1 (6 bases). CDR3 length: 15 residues. V lost 1 base, J lost 6 bases, and 16 bases lay in between. From germline, CDR1 is SGHRS and CDR2 YFSETQ. CDR3 sequence: CASSLSAGAGAEAFF. Here the CDR3 DNA reads TGCGCCAGCAGCTTGTCGGCAGGGGCCGGCGCTGAAGCTTTCTTT.

The chain links TRBV19 to TRBJ1-5; unclear D gene. The CDR3 has 15 residues. Trimming stripped 2 bases from V and 0 bases from J, with 8 bases between. Germline values: CDR1 LNHDA, CDR2 SQIVND (reference sequence). This chain's CDR3 is CASSITFYSNQPQHF. The CDR3, as DNA: TGTGCCAGTAGTATAACATTTTATAGCAATCAGCCCCAGCATTTT.

V and J are TRBV30 and TRBJ1-2; a weak D match, TRBD1 (5 bases). The germline V and J ends were trimmed by 1 base and 2 bases, with 5 bases remaining between them. The CDR3 runs to 12 residues. Per the germline V gene, CDR1 is GTSNPN and CDR2 is SVGIG (reference sequence). Written as DNA, the CDR3 is TGTGCCTGGAGTGCAGGGAACTATGGCTACACCTTC. Translated: CAWSAGNYGYTF.

V is TRBV6-5 and J is TRBJ2-3; tentative D call: TRBD2 (6 bases). V lost 3 bases and J 1 base, leaving 11 bases between the germline ends. The CDR3 runs 15 residues. CDR1 is MNHEY, CDR2 SVGAGI, per germline. This CDR3 reads CASSYFGTGTDTQYF. CDR3 in DNA: TGTGCCAGCAGTTATTTCGGGACTGGCACAGATACGCAGTATTTT.

The chain recombines TRBV9 with TRBJ2-2, with TRBD1 as a possible D gene (6 bases). The CDR3 extends over 17 amino acids. V was pared by 1 base and J by 0 bases, with 13 bases between. The germline gives CDR1 SGDLS, CDR2 YYNGEE. As DNA, the CDR3 is TGTGCCAGCAGCGTAACAGACAGGTCCGCGAACACCGGGGAGCTGTTTTTT. It encodes CASSVTDRSANTGELFF.

The genes are TRBV7-8 and TRBJ2-3, with D tentatively TRBD1 (6 bases). The V and J ends lost 4 bases and 0 bases respectively, with 17 bases between them. Germline CDR1 is SGHVS and CDR2 is FQNEAQ. The CDR3 length is 17 residues. The chain's CDR3 is CASSSDRRRTSTDTQYF. CDR3 nucleotides: TGTGCCAGCAGCTCCGACAGGCGTAGAACTAGCACAGATACGCAGTATTTT.

The chain joins TRBV7-2 to TRBJ1-1, with D uncertain. V was pared by 1 base and J by 0 bases, with 3 bases between. The germline V gene encodes CDR1 SGHTA and CDR2 FQGNSA. The CDR3 totals 13 residues. The CDR3 here is CASSLVVNTEAFF. The CDR3 DNA reads as TGTGCCAGCAGCTTAGTGGTGAACACTGAAGCTTTCTTT.

This chain links TRBV11-2 with TRBJ2-5, with 7 nucleotides matching TRBD1. Per germline, CDR1 SGHAT and CDR2 FQNNGV. This CDR3 is built from 15 residues. V dropped 4 bases and J dropped 2; count of bases not matched to a gene: 7. The chain's CDR3 is CASSSTGALQETQYF. The CDR3 coding sequence is TGTGCCAGCAGCTCCACAGGGGCCCTTCAAGAGACCCAGTACTTC.

The chain carries TRBV30 and TRBJ2-3, with D unclear. The CDR3 is made up of 16 amino acids. Trimming shortened V by 0 bases and J by 2 bases, and 15 bases separated the two germline ends. CDR1 is GTSNPN and CDR2 is SVGIG in the germline V gene (reference sequence). The CDR3, as DNA: TGTGCCTGGAGTGTAGTTAGGCAATGGAACACAGATACGCAGTATTTT. Translation gives CAWSVVRQWNTDTQYF.